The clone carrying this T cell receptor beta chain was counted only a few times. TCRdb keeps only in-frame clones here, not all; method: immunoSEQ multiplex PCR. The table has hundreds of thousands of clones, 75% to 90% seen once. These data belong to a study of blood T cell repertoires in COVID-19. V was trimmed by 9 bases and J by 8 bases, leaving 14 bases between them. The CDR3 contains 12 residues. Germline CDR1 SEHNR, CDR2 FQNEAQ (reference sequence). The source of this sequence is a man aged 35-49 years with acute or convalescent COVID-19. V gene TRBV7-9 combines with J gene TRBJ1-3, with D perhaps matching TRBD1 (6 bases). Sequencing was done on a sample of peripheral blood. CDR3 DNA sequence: TGTGCCAGTAGGGGGAACGGGGACACCATATATTTT. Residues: CASRGNGDTIYF.